The clone carrying this T cell receptor beta chain was seen ten or more times. The target antigen is unknown. J lost 4 bases, V lost 3 bases, and 9 bases had no gene match. Germline CDR1 DFQATT, CDR2 SNEGSKA (reference sequence). This CDR3 spans 16 amino acids. These data come from a study of T cells after yellow fever vaccination. Study-wide findings and caveats: Within FACS-sorted repertoires, abundant clonotypes contaminating from the bulk population could be present. A small proportion of clonotypes was detected in both the CD4 and CD8 compartments. Post-booster repertoires again held most primary-vaccination clones (about 96% CD4, 80% to 90% CD8).

Universal primer sites and UMIs were introduced during 5'RACE template-switching synthesis of TCR cDNA. One entry per CDR3 protein, called by TCRdb with MiXCR from the 5' RACE reads. The table lists fewer than 150,000 distinct CDR3 sequences, roughly 8% of them singletons. J is TRBJ2-5 and V is TRBV20-1; 12 bases are shared with TRBD2. Source: CD4+ T cells sorted from PBMCs, taken 5 days after the yellow fever booster vaccination. The TCR originated in a young man who received the YFV17D yellow fever vaccine. CDR3 sequence (DNA): TGCAGTGCTAGGGCCGCTCCGGGACTAGCGGGAGAGACCCAGTACTTC. Protein sequence: CSARAAPGLAGETQYF.